These 25 T cell receptor beta chains came from one sample sequenced in a study of CD8+CD57+ T cells in acquired aplastic anemia. Profiling of TCR beta VDJ combinations and CDR3 sequences used genomic DNA as template. TCRdb re-called the reads through MiXCR, storing one row per CDR3 protein. This table holds approximately 180,000 distinct CDR3 sequences, approximately 48% found once. Sequenced patients had shown CD8+CD57+ cell expansion by flow cytometry. Material for sequencing was sorted CD4+, CD8+, or CD8+CD57+ T cells (not recorded which) from PBMCs. These receptors all come from a human donor with aplastic anemia.

This clonotype was seen many times. The chain combines TRBV2 with TRBJ2-3; unclear D gene. Per the germline V gene, CDR1 is SNHLY and CDR2 is FYNNEI. The CDR3 has 14 amino acids. V was clipped by 8 bases and J by 0 bases, with 12 bases between them. The CDR3 loop is CASDDGRSTDTQYF. CDR3 DNA sequence: TGTGCCAGCGATGATGGGCGGAGCACAGATACGCAGTATTTT.

This clonotype was seen repeatedly, ten times or more. The rearrangement links TRBV14 to TRBJ2-5; 8 nucleotides align to TRBD2. The trim removed 0 bases at V and 0 bases at J, leaving 6 bases unmatched. Germline lookup yields CDR1 SGHDN and CDR2 FVKESK. This CDR3 spans 17 amino acids. The CDR3 coding sequence is TGTGCCAGCAGCCAAGATGAGCGGGGGAGGTACCAAGAGACCCAGTACTTC. It specifies CASSQDERGRYQETQYF. The full variable domain, in which reference TRBV14 and TRBJ2-5 provide the parts outside the CDR3, is EAGVTQFPSHSVIEKGQTVTLRCDPISGHDNLYWYRRVMGKEIKFLLHFVKESKQDESGMPNNRFLAERTGGTYSTLKVQPAELEDSGVYFCASSQDERGRYQETQYFGPGTRLLVL.

The chain links TRBV5-1 to TRBJ2-3; 11 bases are a match to TRBD2. V was clipped by 4 bases and J by 4 bases; unmatched bases: 11. The CDR3 is 17 amino acids. Germline lookup yields CDR1 SGHRS and CDR2 YFSETQ. The CDR3 nucleotides are TGCGCCAGCAGCCCTAATATAGCGGGAGGGCCGGCAGATACGCAGTATTTT. Protein sequence: CASSPNIAGGPADTQYF.

This clonotype was counted many times. The V gene is TRBV12-3 or TRBV12-4, the J gene TRBJ2-5, with no clear D. V was cut by 7 bases and J by 5 bases, with 11 bases left in between. CDR3 length: 12 residues. The CDR3 is CASTFGQETQYF. In DNA, the CDR3 is TGTGCCAGCACCTTCGGCCAGGAGACCCAGTACTTC.

CDR3 DNA: TGCGCCAGCCGACAAGTGACTCCGGGGGAGCAGTACTTC. This sequence encodes CASRQVTPGEQYF. The chain joins TRBV5-1 to TRBJ2-7; tentative D call: TRBD2 (5 bases). The germline CDR1 and CDR2 sequences are SGHRS and YFSETQ. The CDR3 is 13 residues long. Deletions cut 7 bases from V and 7 bases from J, with 18 bases between.

For this clonotype: One base away lies a much larger clone, so this may be a sequencing read error. V gene TRBV19 combines with J gene TRBJ2-5; 8 bases are a match to TRBD2. The better agreement between TRBJ2-1 and the DNA end casts doubt on the J call. Germline CDR1 LNHDA, CDR2 SQIVND (reference sequence). The CDR3 has 17 amino acids. The CDR3 spells CASSVAFRGGSYNEQFF. CDR3 sequence (DNA): TGTGCCAGTAGTGTGGCCTTTCGGGGGGGCTCCTACAATGAGCAGTTCTTC.

The chain has TRBV20-1 and TRBJ1-1; possibly TRBD1 for D (5 bases). Germline V gives CDR1 DFQATT, CDR2 SNEGSKA (reference sequence). CDR3 length: 16 residues. CDR3 sequence reads: CSRTQRDAGWDTEAFF. The CDR3 nucleotides are TGCAGCAGAACTCAACGGGACGCCGGTTGGGACACTGAAGCTTTCTTT.

In its sample, this clonotype was seen many times. V usage is TRBV2 and J usage is TRBJ1-2; 8 bases line up with TRBD1. The length of the CDR3 is 14 residues. J was trimmed by 6 bases and V by 8 bases; bases with no gene match: 11. Per germline, CDR1 SNHLY and CDR2 FYNNEI. The CDR3 spells CASASWSGGNGYTF. The CDR3 coding sequence is TGTGCCAGCGCGTCGTGGTCAGGGGGCAATGGCTACACCTTC.

This clonotype has more than one count but fewer than ten. The J gene is TRBJ2-2, the V gene TRBV24-1; TRBD1 might be the D (6 bases). V dropped 3 bases and J dropped 4 bases, with 11 bases sitting between them. There are 15 residues in the CDR3. Germline assignment: CDR1 KGHDR and CDR2 SFDVKD. The CDR3 DNA is TGTGCCACCAGTGATGCAGACAGGCCCACCGGGGAGCTGTTTTTT. Its translation: CATSDADRPTGELFF.

The sample holds many counts of this clonotype. The V gene is TRBV7-2, the J gene TRBJ2-6; D is unclear. Trimming pared 6 bases from V and 11 bases from J, leaving 20 bases between. The CDR3 contains 15 residues. The germline V gene encodes CDR1 SGHTA and CDR2 FQGNSA. The CDR3, as DNA: TGTGCCAGCAGGGAAGTTAGTCTGGGCAGAGACGTCCTGACTTTC. It codes for CASREVSLGRDVLTF.

The chain uses TRBV28 and TRBJ1-2, with a tentative D call TRBD1 (5 bases). Germline assignment: CDR1 MDHEN and CDR2 SYDVKM. The CDR3 spans 13 residues. V was clipped by 2 bases and J by 8 bases, with 12 bases between them. CDR3 DNA sequence: TGTGCCAGCAGTTTAGTGGGGGGTGGGGGCTACACCTTC. It yields the protein CASSLVGGGGYTF.

This clonotype was seen many times. The gene calls are TRBV7-9 and TRBJ1-1; tentatively, D is TRBD1 (6 bases). The CDR3 is 14 amino acids. Trimming cost V 5 bases and J 4 bases, with 14 bases left between them. The germline V gene encodes CDR1 SEHNR and CDR2 FQNEAQ (reference sequence). The CDR3 coding sequence is TGTGCCAGCAGCCCAAAGGGGGGGGTCACTGAAGCTTTCTTT. Amino acid sequence: CASSPKGGVTEAFF.

The genes are TRBV20-1 and TRBJ2-1, with D perhaps matching TRBD2 (6 bases). This CDR3 comprises 15 residues. Germline CDR1 reads DFQATT; CDR2 reads SNEGSKA (reference sequence). The V and J ends lost 1 base and 5 bases respectively, with 15 bases between them. The CDR3 region is CSARVRLDADNEQFF. The CDR3, as DNA: TGCAGTGCTAGAGTCCGACTAGACGCAGACAATGAGCAGTTCTTC.

The chain combines TRBV20-1 with TRBJ2-7; TRBD2 agrees at 12 bases. The CDR3 loop spans 14 amino acids. The V gene's germline CDR1 is DFQATT and CDR2 SNEGSKA (reference sequence). After removal of 5 bases from V and 3 bases from J, the junction contained 5 bases not matched to a gene. CDR3 residues: CSARTSGNFYEQYF. Here the CDR3 DNA reads TGCAGTGCTCGGACTAGCGGGAATTTCTACGAGCAGTACTTC.

The chain is built from TRBV7-9 and TRBJ2-5; D unresolved. The CDR3 totals 13 residues. Germline assignment: CDR1 SEHNR and CDR2 FQNEAQ (reference sequence). Trimming took off 5 bases at V and 2 bases at J, with 9 bases between the two ends. The CDR3 region has the DNA TGTGCCAGCAGCCGAACCCAACAAGAGACCCAGTACTTC. Its protein is CASSRTQQETQYF.

This rearrangement joins TRBV27 to TRBJ1-5, with 8 positions matching TRBD1. Germline V CDR1 and CDR2: MNHEY, SMNVEV (reference sequence). The junction had 9 bases not matched to a gene; V was cut back by 4 bases and J by 7 bases. The CDR3 loop spans 15 amino acids. DNA of the CDR3: TGTGCCAGCAGTTCATTTCAGGGGGCAGGGCAGCCCCAGCATTTT. This encodes CASSSFQGAGQPQHF.

At least ten counts were recorded for this clonotype. The chain uses TRBV11-2 and TRBJ1-2, with D tentatively TRBD1 (6 bases). Per germline, CDR1 SGHAT and CDR2 FQNNGV. Trimming removed 4 bases from V and 6 bases from J, with 27 bases in between. The length of the CDR3 is 18 residues. CDR3 bases: TGTGCCAGCAGCTCACATTTCGGGGGGCCGTTCTCTGGCGATGGCTACACCTTC. It yields the protein CASSSHFGGPFSGDGYTF.

The rearrangement links TRBV3-1 to TRBJ1-5; 10 nucleotides align to TRBD1. Trimming took 8 bases from V and 2 from J; bases not matched to a gene: 3. The CDR3 extends over 14 amino acids. Germline assignment: CDR1 LGHDT and CDR2 YNNKEL (reference sequence). CDR3 loop: CASAGTGGNQPQHF. CDR3 bases: TGTGCCAGCGCCGGGACAGGGGGCAATCAGCCCCAGCATTTT.

Concerning this clonotype itself: With a much larger clone just one base away, this may be a read error. The V call is TRBV19, the J call TRBJ1-5; 8 bases fit TRBD1. CDR1 and CDR2 (germline): LNHDA, SQIVND (reference sequence). The CDR3 sequence is 14 residues long. The CDR3 protein is CASSITYPSKTGDF. The CDR3 coding sequence is TGTGCCAGTAGTATCACGTATCCTTCTAAGACAGGGGATTTT.

This clonotype has a count of ten or more. The chain joins TRBV7-2 to TRBJ2-5, with 7 nucleotides matching TRBD2. V dropped 5 bases and J dropped 2; count of bases not matched to a gene: 11. Germline V gene sequence: CDR1 SGHTA, CDR2 FQGNSA. The CDR3 runs to 16 residues. The CDR3 DNA sequence: TGTGCCAGCAGCCCGACGCTAACTAGCGTTCAAGAGACCCAGTACTTC. It translates to CASSPTLTSVQETQYF.

The chain joins TRBV2 to TRBJ2-1, with a possible D match to TRBD2 (5 bases). The ends were cut back, 9 bases at V and 15 bases at J, with 15 bases in the middle. The CDR3 totals 10 residues. The germline V gene has CDR1 SNHLY and CDR2 FYNNEI. CDR3 coding DNA: TGTGCCAGTACGGGAACCAACTTGTTCTTC. Protein product: CASTGTNLFF.

In its sample, this clonotype was seen many times. The chain recombines TRBV5-4 with TRBJ2-1, with 14 bases fitting TRBD2. V shed 4 bases, J shed 6 bases, and the junction held 3 bases outside the gene matches. The CDR3 totals 15 residues. The germline V gene has CDR1 SGHNT and CDR2 YYREEE (reference sequence). The CDR3 DNA is TGTGCCAGCAGCCGACTAGCGGGGGGGCTCAATGAGCAGTTCTTC. Protein sequence: CASSRLAGGLNEQFF.

The genes are TRBV24-1 and TRBJ1-2, with D possibly TRBD1 on 6 matching bases. The CDR3 length is 15 residues. Trimming took off 2 bases at V and 8 bases at J, with 17 bases between the two ends. CDR1 KGHDR and CDR2 SFDVKD come from the germline V gene. CDR3 loop: CATSDYQSRGGGYTF. CDR3 nucleotide sequence: TGTGCCACCAGTGATTACCAGTCCAGGGGTGGCGGCTACACCTTC.

The chain carries TRBV6-1 and TRBJ1-4; no definite D call. Trimming removed 5 bases from V and 0 bases from J, with 10 bases in between. This CDR3 region has 15 residues. The germline gives CDR1 MNHNS, CDR2 SASEGT. CDR3 bases: TGTGCCAGCAGTCCTGGACCCGCAACTAATGAAAAACTGTTTTTT. Its protein is CASSPGPATNEKLFF.

This chain joins TRBV19 and TRBJ1-2; no clear D. The germline CDR1 and CDR2 sequences are LNHDA and SQIVND (reference sequence). V was pared by 6 bases and J by 1 base, with 6 bases between. CDR3 length: 12 residues. The CDR3 nucleotides are TGTGCCAGTAGGGGGTTTAACTATGGCTACACCTTC. This encodes CASRGFNYGYTF.